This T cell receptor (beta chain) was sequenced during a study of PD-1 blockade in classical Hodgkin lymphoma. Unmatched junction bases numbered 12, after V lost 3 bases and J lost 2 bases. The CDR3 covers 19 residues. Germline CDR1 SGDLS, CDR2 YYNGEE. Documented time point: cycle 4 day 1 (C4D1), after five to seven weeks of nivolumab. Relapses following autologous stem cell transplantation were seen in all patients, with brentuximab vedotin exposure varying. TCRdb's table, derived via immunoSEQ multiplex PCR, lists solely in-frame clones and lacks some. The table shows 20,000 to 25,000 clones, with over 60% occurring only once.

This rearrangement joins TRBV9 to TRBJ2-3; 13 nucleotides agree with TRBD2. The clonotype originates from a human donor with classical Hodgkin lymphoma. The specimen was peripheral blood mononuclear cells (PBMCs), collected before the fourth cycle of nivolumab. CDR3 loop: CASSAPEKTSGGATDTQYF. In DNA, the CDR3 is TGTGCCAGCAGCGCGCCTGAGAAAACTAGCGGGGGGGCCACAGATACGCAGTATTTT.